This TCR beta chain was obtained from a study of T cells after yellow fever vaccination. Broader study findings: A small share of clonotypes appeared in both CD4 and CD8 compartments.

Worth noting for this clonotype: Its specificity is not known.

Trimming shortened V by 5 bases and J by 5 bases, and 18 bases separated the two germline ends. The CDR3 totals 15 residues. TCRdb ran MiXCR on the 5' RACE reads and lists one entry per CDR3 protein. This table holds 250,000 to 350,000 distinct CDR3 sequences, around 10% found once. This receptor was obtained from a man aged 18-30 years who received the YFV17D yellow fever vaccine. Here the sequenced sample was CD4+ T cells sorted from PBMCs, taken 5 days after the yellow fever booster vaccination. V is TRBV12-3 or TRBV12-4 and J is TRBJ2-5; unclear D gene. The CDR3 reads CASSHGPRKRETQYF. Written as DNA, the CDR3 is TGTGCCAGCAGTCATGGGCCTCGGAAACGGGAGACCCAGTACTTC.